The subject of this entry is one T cell receptor (beta chain). Its antigen is still unknown. CDR1 is KGHSH, CDR2 LQKENI, per germline. CDR3 length: 16 residues. V shed 3 bases and J shed 7 bases, with 18 bases lying between them. The sample belongs to a study of T cells in localized non-small cell lung cancer. Broader study findings: Appearing in adjacent lung were a median roughly 60 of the top 100 tumor clones. An association was observed between higher blood T cell density and longer overall survival. Tumor showed lower T cell clonality than uninvolved adjacent lung, where it was highest.

This table comes from immunoSEQ multiplex PCR, and its TCRdb copy is limited to in-frame clones, with some not included. Here the sample spans 58,000 or so clones, almost 90% being singletons. The sequence came from a woman aged 35 to 75 with stage I lung adenocarcinoma. The sequencing used peripheral blood, collected before any cancer treatment. This chain uses TRBV18 with TRBJ1-4; maybe TRBD1 (5 bases). The DNA of the CDR3 is TGTGCCAGCTCACCGTTCGAAGGGGCCTGGGGTGAAAAACTGTTTTTT. Encoded protein: CASSPFEGAWGEKLFF.